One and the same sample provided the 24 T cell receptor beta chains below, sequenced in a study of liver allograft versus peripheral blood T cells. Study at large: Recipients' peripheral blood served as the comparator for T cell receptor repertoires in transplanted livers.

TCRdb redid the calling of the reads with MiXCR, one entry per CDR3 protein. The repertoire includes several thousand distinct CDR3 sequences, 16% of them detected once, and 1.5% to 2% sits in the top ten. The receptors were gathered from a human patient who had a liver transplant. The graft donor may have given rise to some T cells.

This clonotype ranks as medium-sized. The CDR3 DNA reads as TGTGCCAGCTCACTCGACCGCAGGGACACTGAAGCTTTCTTT. It translates to CASSLDRRDTEAFF. The V call is TRBV18, the J call TRBJ1-1, with D perhaps TRBD1 (5 bases). V lost 4 bases and J lost 3, with 12 bases in between. The CDR3 sequence is 14 residues long. The germline gives CDR1 KGHSH, CDR2 LQKENI.

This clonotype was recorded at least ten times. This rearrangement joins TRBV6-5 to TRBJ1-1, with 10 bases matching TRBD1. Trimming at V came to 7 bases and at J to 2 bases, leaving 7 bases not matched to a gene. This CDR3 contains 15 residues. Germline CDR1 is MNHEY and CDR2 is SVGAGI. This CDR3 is CASNPGTGANTEAFF. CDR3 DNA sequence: TGTGCCAGCAACCCCGGGACAGGGGCAAACACTGAAGCTTTCTTT.

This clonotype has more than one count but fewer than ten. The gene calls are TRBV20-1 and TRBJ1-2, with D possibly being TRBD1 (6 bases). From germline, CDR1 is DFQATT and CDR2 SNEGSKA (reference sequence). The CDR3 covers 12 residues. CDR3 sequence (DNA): TGCGCCTGGGCCTCAGGGGTACGGGGCTACACCTTC. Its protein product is CAWASGVRGYTF.

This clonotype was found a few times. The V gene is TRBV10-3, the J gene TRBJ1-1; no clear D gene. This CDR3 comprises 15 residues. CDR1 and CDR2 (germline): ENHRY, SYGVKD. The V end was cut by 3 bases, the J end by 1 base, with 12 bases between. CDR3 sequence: CAISDPAVGNTEAFF. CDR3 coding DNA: TGTGCCATCAGTGACCCGGCGGTGGGGAACACTGAAGCTTTCTTT.

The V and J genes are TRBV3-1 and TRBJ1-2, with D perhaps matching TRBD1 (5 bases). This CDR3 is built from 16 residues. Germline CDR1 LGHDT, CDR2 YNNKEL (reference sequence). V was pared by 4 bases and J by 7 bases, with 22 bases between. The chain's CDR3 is CASSRSEGLGGIGYTF. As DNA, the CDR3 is TGTGCCAGCAGCCGCTCCGAGGGGCTGGGGGGAATTGGCTACACCTTC. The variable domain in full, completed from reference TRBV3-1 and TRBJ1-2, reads DTAVSQTPKYLVTQMGNDKSIKCEQNLGHDTMYWYKQDSKKFLKIMFSYNNKELIINETVPNRFSPKSPDKAHLNLHINSLELGDSAVYFCASSRSEGLGGIGYTFGSGTRLTVV.

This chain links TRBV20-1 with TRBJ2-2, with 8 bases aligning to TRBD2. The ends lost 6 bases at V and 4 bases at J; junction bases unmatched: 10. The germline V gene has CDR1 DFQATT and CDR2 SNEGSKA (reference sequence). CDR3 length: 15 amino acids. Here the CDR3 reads CSASRGGIRTGELFF. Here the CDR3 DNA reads TGCAGTGCCTCCCGGGGGGGGATCCGCACCGGGGAGCTGTTTTTT.

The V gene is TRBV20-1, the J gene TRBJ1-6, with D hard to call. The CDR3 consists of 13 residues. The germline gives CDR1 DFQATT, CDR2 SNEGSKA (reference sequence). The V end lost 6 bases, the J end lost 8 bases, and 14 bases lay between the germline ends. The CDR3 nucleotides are TGCAGTGCGCCCGACGGGATTTATTCACCCCTCCACTTT. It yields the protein CSAPDGIYSPLHF.

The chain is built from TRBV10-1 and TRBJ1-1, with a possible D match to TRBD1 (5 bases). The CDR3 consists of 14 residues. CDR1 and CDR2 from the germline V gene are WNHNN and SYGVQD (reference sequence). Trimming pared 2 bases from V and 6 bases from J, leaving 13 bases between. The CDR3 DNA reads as TGCGCCAGCAGTGAGAGCATACAGGTCCCTGAAGCTTTCTTT. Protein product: CASSESIQVPEAFF.

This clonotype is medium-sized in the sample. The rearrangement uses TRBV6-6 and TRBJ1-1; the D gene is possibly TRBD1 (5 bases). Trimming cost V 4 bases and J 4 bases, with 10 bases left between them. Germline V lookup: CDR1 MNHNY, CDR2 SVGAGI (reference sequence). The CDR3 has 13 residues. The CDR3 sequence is CASSSEGSTEAFF. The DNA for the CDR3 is TGTGCCAGCAGTTCAGAGGGGAGCACTGAAGCTTTCTTT.

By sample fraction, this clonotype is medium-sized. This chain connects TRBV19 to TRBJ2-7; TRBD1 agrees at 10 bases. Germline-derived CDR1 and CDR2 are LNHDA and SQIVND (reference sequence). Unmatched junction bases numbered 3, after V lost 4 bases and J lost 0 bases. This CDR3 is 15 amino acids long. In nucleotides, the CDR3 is TGTGCCAGTAGTACGGGACAGGGGCCCTCCTACGAGCAGTACTTC. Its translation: CASSTGQGPSYEQYF.

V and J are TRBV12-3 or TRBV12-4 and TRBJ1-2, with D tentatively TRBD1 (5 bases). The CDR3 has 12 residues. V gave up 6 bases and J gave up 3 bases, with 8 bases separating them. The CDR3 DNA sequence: TGTGCCAGCAGGGACACCTACTATGGCTACACCTTC. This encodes CASRDTYYGYTF.

This chain's CDR3 is CASSFELYQETQYF. The CDR3 coding sequence is TGTGCCAGCAGTTTTGAGTTGTACCAAGAGACCCAGTACTTC. The genes are TRBV12-3 or TRBV12-4 and TRBJ2-5; D gene unclear. V was cut by 3 bases and J by 0 bases, with 8 bases left in between. The CDR3 runs 14 residues.

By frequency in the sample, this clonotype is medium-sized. The CDR3 sequence is CASSASWARSGYTF. The CDR3, as DNA: TGTGCCAGCAGTGCCTCGTGGGCAAGGAGTGGCTACACCTTC. The chain carries TRBV27 and TRBJ1-2, with D uncertain. Germline V gives CDR1 MNHEY, CDR2 SMNVEV (reference sequence). The CDR3 consists of 14 residues. The V gene lost 5 bases and the J gene lost 7 bases, with 17 bases spanning the gap.

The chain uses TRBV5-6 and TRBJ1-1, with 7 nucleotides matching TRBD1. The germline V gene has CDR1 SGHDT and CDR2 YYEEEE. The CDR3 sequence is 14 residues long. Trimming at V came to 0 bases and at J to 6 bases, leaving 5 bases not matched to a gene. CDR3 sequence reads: CASSLEQGWAEAFF. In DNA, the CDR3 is TGTGCCAGCAGCTTGGAACAGGGGTGGGCTGAAGCTTTCTTT.

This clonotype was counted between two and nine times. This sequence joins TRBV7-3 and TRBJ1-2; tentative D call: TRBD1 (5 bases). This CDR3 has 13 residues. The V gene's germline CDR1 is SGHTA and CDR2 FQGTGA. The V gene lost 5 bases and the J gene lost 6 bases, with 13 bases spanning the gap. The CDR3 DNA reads TGTGCCAGCAGCCCAAGGGGAGGGGATGGCTACACCTTC. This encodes CASSPRGGDGYTF. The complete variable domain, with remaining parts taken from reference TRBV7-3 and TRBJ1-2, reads GAGVSQTPSNKVTEKGKYVELRCDPISGHTALYWYRQSLGQGPEFLIYFQGTGAADDSGLPNDRFFAVRPEGSVSTLKIQRTERGDSAVYLCASSPRGGDGYTFGSGTRLTVV.

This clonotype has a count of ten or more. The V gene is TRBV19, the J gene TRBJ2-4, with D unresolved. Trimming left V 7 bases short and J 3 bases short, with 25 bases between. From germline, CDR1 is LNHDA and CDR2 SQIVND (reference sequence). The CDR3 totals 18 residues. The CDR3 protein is CASTESVADSPYKNIQYF. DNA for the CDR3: TGTGCCAGTACCGAATCAGTCGCAGATTCCCCATACAAAAACATTCAGTACTTC.

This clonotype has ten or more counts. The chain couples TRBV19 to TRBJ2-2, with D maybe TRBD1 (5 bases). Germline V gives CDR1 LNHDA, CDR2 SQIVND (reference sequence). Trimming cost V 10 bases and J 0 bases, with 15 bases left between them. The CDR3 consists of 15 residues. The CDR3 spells CATSSQGSNTGELFF. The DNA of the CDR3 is TGTGCCACTTCGTCCCAGGGATCGAACACCGGGGAGCTGTTTTTT. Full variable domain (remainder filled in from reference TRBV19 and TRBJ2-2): DGGITQSPKYLFRKEGQNVTLSCEQNLNHDAMYWYRQDPGQGLRLIYYSQIVNDFQKGDIAEGYSVSREKKESFPLTVTSAQKNPTAFYLCATSSQGSNTGELFFGEGSRLTVL.

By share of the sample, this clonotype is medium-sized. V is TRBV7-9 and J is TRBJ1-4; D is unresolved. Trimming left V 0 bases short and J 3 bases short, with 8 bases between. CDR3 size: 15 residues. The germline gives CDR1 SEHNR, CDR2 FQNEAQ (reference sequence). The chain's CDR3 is CASSLAESANEKLFF. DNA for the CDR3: TGTGCCAGCAGCTTAGCCGAGTCGGCTAATGAAAAACTGTTTTTT.

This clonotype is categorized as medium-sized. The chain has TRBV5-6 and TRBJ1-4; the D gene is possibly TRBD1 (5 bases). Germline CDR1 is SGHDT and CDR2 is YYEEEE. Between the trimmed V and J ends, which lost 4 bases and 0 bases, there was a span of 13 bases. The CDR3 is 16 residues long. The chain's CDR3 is CASSPFGTATNEKLFF. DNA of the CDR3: TGTGCCAGCAGCCCCTTCGGGACGGCAACTAATGAAAAACTGTTTTTT.

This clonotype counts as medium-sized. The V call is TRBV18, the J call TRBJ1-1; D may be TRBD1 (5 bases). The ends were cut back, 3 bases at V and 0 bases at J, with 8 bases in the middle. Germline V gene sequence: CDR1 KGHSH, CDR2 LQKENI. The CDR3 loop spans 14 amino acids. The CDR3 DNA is TGTGCCAGCTCACCGACAGCGATGAACACTGAAGCTTTCTTT. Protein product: CASSPTAMNTEAFF.

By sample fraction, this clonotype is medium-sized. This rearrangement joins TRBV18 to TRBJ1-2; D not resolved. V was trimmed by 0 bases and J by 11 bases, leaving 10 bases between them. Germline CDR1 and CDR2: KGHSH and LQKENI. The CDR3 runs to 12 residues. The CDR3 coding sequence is TGTGCCAGCTCACCACCCGCTCGGCAGTACACCTTC. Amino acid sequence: CASSPPARQYTF.

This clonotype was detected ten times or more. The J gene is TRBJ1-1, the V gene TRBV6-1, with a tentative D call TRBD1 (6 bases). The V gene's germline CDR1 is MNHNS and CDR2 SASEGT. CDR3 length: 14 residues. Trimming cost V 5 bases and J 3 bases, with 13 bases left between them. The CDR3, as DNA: TGTGCCAGCAGTTTACAGGGTTACTACACTGAAGCTTTCTTT. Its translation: CASSLQGYYTEAFF.

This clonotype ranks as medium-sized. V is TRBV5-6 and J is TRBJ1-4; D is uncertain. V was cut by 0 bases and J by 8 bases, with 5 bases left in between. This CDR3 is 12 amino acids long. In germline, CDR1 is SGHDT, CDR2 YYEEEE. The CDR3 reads CASSLVSEKLFF. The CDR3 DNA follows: TGTGCCAGCAGCTTGGTGTCGGAAAAACTGTTTTTT.

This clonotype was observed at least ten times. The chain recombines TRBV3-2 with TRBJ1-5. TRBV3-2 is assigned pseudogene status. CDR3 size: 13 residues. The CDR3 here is CASSQEGNQPQHF. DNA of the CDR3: TGTGCCAGCAGCCAAGAAGGCAATCAGCCCCAGCATTTT.